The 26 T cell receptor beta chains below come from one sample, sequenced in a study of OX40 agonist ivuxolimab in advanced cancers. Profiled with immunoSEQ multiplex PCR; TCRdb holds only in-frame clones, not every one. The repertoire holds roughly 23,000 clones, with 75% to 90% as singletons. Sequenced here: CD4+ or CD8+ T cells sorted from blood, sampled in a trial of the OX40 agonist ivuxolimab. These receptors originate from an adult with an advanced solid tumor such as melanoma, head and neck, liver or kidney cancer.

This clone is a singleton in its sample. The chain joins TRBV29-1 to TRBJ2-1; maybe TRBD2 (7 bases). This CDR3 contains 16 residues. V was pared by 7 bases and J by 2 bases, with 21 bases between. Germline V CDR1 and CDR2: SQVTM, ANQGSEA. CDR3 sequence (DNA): TGCAGCGCCGATGGTGGGGGGGGCGACACCTACAATGAGCAGTTCTTC. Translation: CSADGGGGDTYNEQFF.

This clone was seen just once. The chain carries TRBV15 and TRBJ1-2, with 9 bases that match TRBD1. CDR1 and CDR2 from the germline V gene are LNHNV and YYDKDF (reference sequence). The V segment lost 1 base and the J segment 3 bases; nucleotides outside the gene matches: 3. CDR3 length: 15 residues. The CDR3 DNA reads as TGTGCCACCAGCAGAGGGACAGGGGACTACTATGGCTACACCTTC. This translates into CATSRGTGDYYGYTF.

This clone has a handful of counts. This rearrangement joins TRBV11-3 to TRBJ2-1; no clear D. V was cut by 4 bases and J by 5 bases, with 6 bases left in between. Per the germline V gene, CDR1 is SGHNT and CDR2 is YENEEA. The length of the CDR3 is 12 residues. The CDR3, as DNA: TGTGCCAGCAGCTCTTGGAACAATGAGCAGTTCTTC. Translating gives CASSSWNNEQFF.

In nucleotides, the CDR3 is TGTGCCAGCAGCGGGACGGGGTACAATGAGCAGTTCTTC. Its translation is CASSGTGYNEQFF. The chain uses TRBV27 and TRBJ2-1, with D perhaps matching TRBD1 or TRBD2 (5 bases each). Trimming removed 6 bases at V and 4 bases at J, with 10 bases between. Germline CDR1 reads MNHEY; CDR2 reads SMNVEV (reference sequence). The CDR3 loop spans 13 amino acids.

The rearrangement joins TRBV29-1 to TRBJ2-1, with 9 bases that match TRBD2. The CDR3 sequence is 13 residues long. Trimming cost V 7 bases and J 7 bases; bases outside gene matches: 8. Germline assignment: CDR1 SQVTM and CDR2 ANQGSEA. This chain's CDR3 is CSAGAGGPNEQFF. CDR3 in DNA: TGCAGCGCCGGGGCGGGGGGGCCAAATGAGCAGTTCTTC.

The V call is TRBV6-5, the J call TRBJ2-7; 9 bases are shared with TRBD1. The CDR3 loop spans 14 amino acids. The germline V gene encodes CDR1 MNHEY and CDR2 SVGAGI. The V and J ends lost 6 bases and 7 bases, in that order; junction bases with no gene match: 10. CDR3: CASRRTGEGGEQYF. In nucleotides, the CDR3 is TGTGCCAGCAGGAGGACAGGGGAGGGTGGAGAGCAGTACTTC.

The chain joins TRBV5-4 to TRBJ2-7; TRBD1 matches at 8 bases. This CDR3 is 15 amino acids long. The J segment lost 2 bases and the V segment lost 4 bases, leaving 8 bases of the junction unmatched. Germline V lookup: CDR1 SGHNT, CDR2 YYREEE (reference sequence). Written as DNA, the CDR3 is TGTGCCAGCAGCCTCCCGGGACAGGTGGCCTACGAGCAGTACTTC. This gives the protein CASSLPGQVAYEQYF.

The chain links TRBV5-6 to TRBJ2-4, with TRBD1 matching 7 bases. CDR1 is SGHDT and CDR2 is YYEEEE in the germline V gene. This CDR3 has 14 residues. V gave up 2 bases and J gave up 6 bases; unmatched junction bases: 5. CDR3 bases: TGTGCCAGCAGCTTCTGGCCAGGGGGAAACATTCAGTACTTC. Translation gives CASSFWPGGNIQYF.

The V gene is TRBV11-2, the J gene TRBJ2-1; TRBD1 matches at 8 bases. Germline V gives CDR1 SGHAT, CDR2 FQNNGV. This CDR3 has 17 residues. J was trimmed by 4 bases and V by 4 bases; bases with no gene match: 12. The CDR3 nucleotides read TGTGCCAGCAGCTACGAGCCAAGGACAGGGCGATACAATGAGCAGTTCTTC. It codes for CASSYEPRTGRYNEQFF.

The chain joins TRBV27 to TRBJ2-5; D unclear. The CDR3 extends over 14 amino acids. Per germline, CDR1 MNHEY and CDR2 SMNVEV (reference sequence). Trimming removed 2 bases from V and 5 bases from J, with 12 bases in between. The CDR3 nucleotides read TGTGCCAGCAGTTTAAGGACCAGCGCGGAGACCCAGTACTTC. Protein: CASSLRTSAETQYF.

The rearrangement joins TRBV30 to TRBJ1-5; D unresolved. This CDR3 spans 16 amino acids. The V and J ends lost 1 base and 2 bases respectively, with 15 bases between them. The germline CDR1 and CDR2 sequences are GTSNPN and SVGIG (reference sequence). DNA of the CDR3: TGTGCCTGGAGTGAGGAGGCGGCTTGGGGCAATCAGCCCCAGCATTTT. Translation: CAWSEEAAWGNQPQHF.

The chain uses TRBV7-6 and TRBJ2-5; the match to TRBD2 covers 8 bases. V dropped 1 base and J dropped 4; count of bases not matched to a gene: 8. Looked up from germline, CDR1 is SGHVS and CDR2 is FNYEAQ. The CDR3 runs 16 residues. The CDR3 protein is CASSLGPFAGGETQYF. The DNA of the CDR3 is TGTGCCAGCAGCTTAGGGCCCTTCGCGGGAGGAGAGACCCAGTACTTC.

In nucleotides, the CDR3 is TGTGCCAGCAGCTTAGCTGGGGACAGGGGGCAGGAGACCCAGTACTTC. Amino acid sequence: CASSLAGDRGQETQYF. The rearrangement joins TRBV7-9 to TRBJ2-5; the match to TRBD1 covers 12 bases. Germline V gene data show CDR1 as SEHNR and CDR2 as FQNEAQ (reference sequence). V dropped 0 bases and J dropped 5; count of bases not matched to a gene: 4. The CDR3 extends over 16 amino acids.

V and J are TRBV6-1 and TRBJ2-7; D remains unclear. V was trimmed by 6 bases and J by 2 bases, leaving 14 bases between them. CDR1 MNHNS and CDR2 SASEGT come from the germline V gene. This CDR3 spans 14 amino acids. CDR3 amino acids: CASSEDPPTYEQYF. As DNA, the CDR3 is TGTGCCAGCAGCGAGGACCCGCCTACCTACGAGCAGTACTTC.

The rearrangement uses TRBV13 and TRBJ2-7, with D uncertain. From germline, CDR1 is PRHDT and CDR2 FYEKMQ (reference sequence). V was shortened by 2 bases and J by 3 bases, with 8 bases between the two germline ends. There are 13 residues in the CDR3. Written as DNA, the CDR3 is TGTGCCAGCAGCTTAAAACGGTACTACGAGCAGTACTTC. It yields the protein CASSLKRYYEQYF.

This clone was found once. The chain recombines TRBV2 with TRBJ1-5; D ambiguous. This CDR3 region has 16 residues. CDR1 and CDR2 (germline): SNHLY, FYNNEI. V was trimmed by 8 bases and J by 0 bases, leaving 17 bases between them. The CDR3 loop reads CASSLTVTYSNQPQHF. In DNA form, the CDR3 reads TGTGCCAGCTCGCTCACAGTAACGTATAGCAATCAGCCCCAGCATTTT.

CDR3 nucleotide sequence: TGTGCCAGCAGTTACTCGGGTAGCGGGAGGTATGAGCAGTTCTTC. The encoded protein is CASSYSGSGRYEQFF. The rearrangement links TRBV6-5 to TRBJ2-1; 10 bases align to TRBD2. Germline CDR1 reads MNHEY; CDR2 reads SVGAGI. V dropped 0 bases and J dropped 8; count of bases not matched to a gene: 4. The CDR3 has 15 residues.

CDR3 nucleotides: TGTGCCAGCAGTGAAAGGGGGCTGGGGGCTTATAATTCACCCCTCCACTTT. Translating gives CASSERGLGAYNSPLHF. The rearrangement uses TRBV2 and TRBJ1-6, with TRBD1 matching 7 bases. V was pared by 2 bases and J by 4 bases, with 8 bases of the junction left unmatched. The CDR3 consists of 17 residues. CDR1 and CDR2 (germline): SNHLY, FYNNEI.

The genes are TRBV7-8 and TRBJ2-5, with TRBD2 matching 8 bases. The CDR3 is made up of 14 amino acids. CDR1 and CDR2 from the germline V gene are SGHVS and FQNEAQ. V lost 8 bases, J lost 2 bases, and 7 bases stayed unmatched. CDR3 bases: TGTGCCAGCGGGGGCGGGGGGCTACAAGAGACCCAGTACTTC. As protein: CASGGGGLQETQYF.

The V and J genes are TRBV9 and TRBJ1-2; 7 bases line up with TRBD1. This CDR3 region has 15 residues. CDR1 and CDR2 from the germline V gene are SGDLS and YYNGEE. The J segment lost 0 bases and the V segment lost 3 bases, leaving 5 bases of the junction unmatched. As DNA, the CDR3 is TGTGCCAGCAGCGCAGGGACAGCATCTAACTATGGCTACACCTTC. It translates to CASSAGTASNYGYTF.

CDR3 protein: CSAWTSLSSYEQYF. The CDR3 coding sequence is TGCAGCGCTTGGACTAGCCTGAGCTCCTACGAGCAGTACTTC. The genes are TRBV29-1 and TRBJ2-7; TRBD2 agrees at 8 bases. The CDR3 length is 14 residues. Germline lookup yields CDR1 SQVTM and CDR2 ANQGSEA. With V trimmed by 7 bases and J by 0 bases, 8 bases remained unmatched.

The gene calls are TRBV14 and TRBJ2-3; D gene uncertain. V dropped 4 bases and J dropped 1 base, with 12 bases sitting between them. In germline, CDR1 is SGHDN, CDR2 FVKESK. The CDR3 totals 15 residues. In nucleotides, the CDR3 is TGTGCCAGCAGCCCTGCCTTGCCCCGCACAGATACGCAGTATTTT. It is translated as CASSPALPRTDTQYF.

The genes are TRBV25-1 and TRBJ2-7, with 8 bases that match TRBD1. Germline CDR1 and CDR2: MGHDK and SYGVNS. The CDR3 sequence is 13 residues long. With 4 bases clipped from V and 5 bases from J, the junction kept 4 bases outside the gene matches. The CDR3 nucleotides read TGTGCCAGCAGTGGGTTGACAGGGGACGAGCAGTACTTC. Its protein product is CASSGLTGDEQYF.

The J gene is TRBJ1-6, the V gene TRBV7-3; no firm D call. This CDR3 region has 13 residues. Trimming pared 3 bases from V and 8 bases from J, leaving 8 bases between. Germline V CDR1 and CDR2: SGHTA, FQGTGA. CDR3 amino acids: CASSLTGDSPLHF. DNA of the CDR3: TGTGCCAGCAGCTTGACTGGGGATTCACCCCTCCACTTT. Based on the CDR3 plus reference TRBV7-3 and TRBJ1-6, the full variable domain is GAGVSQTPSNKVTEKGKYVELRCDPISGHTALYWYRQSLGQGPEFLIYFQGTGAADDSGLPNDRFFAVRPEGSVSTLKIQRTERGDSAVYLCASSLTGDSPLHFGNGTRLTVT.

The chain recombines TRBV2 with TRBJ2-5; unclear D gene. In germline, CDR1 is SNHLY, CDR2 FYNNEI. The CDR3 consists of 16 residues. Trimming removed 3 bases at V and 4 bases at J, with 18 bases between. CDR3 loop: CASSDGPPGGRETQYF. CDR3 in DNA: TGTGCCAGCAGTGATGGTCCGCCAGGTGGACGAGAGACCCAGTACTTC.

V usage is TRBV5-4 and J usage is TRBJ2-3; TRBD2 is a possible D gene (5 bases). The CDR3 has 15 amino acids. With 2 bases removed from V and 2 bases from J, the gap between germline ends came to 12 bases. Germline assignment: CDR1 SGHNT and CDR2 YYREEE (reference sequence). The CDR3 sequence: CASSFERRPTDTQYF. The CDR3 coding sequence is TGTGCCAGCAGCTTCGAGCGGAGACCCACAGATACGCAGTATTTT.